This entry concerns a single TCR beta chain. Its specificity is not known. These data belong to a study of cytomegalovirus exposure and HLA in healthy donors. General study points: In a later analysis, TCR beta V- and J-gene trimming was associated with a missense DCLRE1C variant. The authors listed 180 or so TCR beta chains as cytomegalovirus-associated.

Use of 60 Vbeta and 13 Jbeta primers characterized the PCR. As processed by the authors: Later work found 80 million or so unique TCR beta chains, with roughly 11 million shared. Produced via immunoSEQ multiplex PCR; TCRdb's table is partial and in-frame only. That table is the source of V, J and clone size, and D and trimming were worked out from the DNA. The repertoire holds 90,000 to 150,000 clones, with around 80% as singletons. Trimming took 6 bases from V and 0 from J; bases not matched to a gene: 2. Germline CDR1 MGHDK, CDR2 SYGVNS. The CDR3 is 14 residues long. The chain employs TRBV25-1 and TRBJ2-7, with 10 bases fitting TRBD1. Sequencing was performed on PBMCs. This clonotype was obtained from a man aged 50 or older in good health and CMV-seronegative. The CDR3 is CASRRTGGSYEQYF. CDR3 nucleotides: TGTGCCAGCAGACGGACAGGGGGCTCCTACGAGCAGTACTTC.